The present entry profiles one T cell receptor (beta chain) with its context. Its antigen is not known. The sample belongs to a study of early T cells in non-severe SARS-CoV-2 infection. The wider study: The sequenced material was bulk RNA from unsorted whole blood, and its chains were unpaired. Findings and limits, study-wide: A preference for anti-spike CD8 responses marked VDJdb matching, which missed private and CD4 specificities.

Researchers tagged individual cDNA molecules with unique molecular identifiers. Each CDR3 protein is one row after TCRdb ran MiXCR on the 5' RACE reads. The sample has around 49,000 distinct CDR3 sequences, 11% seen once. Germline CDR1 LGHDT, CDR2 YNNKEL (reference sequence). This CDR3 has 14 amino acids. V gave up 0 bases and J gave up 0 bases, with 3 bases separating them. The clonotype comes from an adult who was a healthcare worker with PCR-confirmed SARS-CoV-2 infection or an uninfected control (not recorded which). Sequencing was done on a sample of whole blood. V and J are TRBV3-1 and TRBJ1-5; D is unresolved. CDR3 in DNA: TGTGCCAGCAGCCAAGAGGGTAGCAATCAGCCCCAGCATTTT. Its translation is CASSQEGSNQPQHF.